This TCR beta chain was observed in a study of T cell responses to AZD1222 COVID-19 vaccine. General study points: Mostly white British, mostly female donors; authors suggested clonal diversity may be underestimated. CD4 TCRs covered the whole spike, strongest at regions 160-218 and 743-854. Unmutated variant regions are reportedly the target of nearly half of TCRs that are spike-specific.

Sequenced by immunoSEQ multiplex PCR; TCRdb stores in-frame clones only, minus some. This table holds about 140,000 clones, roughly 90% found once. For this clone: No antigen is known for it.

This clonotype was obtained from an adult who received the AZD1222 COVID-19 vaccine. The specimen comprised peripheral blood, sampled 28 days after the second AZD1222 dose.

Here the CDR3 reads CASSLPGTEEKLFF. In DNA, the CDR3 is TGTGCCAGCAGCTTGCCGGGGACGGAAGAAAAACTGTTTTTT. The V call is TRBV5-6, the J call TRBJ1-4, with D possibly being TRBD1 (5 bases). V shed 1 base and J shed 8 bases, with 12 bases lying between them. The CDR3 is 14 residues long. Per germline, CDR1 SGHDT and CDR2 YYEEEE.